These T cell receptor beta chains were read from a single sample in a study of beta chain features in type 1 diabetes. The method was immunoSEQ multiplex PCR; TCRdb's version includes in-frame clones alone and lacks a portion of them. The data contain approximately 250,000 clones, roughly 25% of them singletons. Sequenced: naive CD4+ T cells from blood. These receptors were collected from a woman in her thirties with type 1 diabetes. Both conserved end residues are part of each CDR3. Fields, in order: D gene, V gene, clone size, CDR3 length, J gene, CDR3 DNA, CDR3 protein. A D gene is named only where the DNA matches it firmly. Not all rows give a size; the values are once, few, many and, for expanded clones, a class.

TRBD2	TRBV5-6	-	18	TRBJ2-4	TGTGCCAGCAGCTTATGGACTAGCGGGATGGGGAGGAATAACATTCAGTACTTC	CASSLWTSGMGRNNIQYF
-	TRBV5-1	-	13	TRBJ2-1	TGCGCCAGCGGTGGCATCTCCTACAATGAGCAGTTCTTC	CASGGISYNEQFF
-	TRBV7-2	-	13	TRBJ2-7	TGTGCCAGCAGCTTCCACAGGGTCCACGAGCAGTACTTC	CASSFHRVHEQYF
TRBD2	TRBV27	-	12	TRBJ2-7	TGTGCCAGCAGTTTCGGGGGGGGCGAGCAGTACTTC	CASSFGGGEQYF
-	TRBV7-6	-	16	TRBJ2-1	TGTGCCAGCAGCCCAGCCTGGCGGCGGGGTAACGATGAGCAGTTCTTC	CASSPAWRRGNDEQFF
-	TRBV29-1	-	13	TRBJ2-1	TGCAGCGTTGAAAAACAGGGCAGGGATGAGCAGTTCTTC	CSVEKQGRDEQFF
TRBD1	TRBV30	-	14	TRBJ1-1	TGTGCCTGGAGCACAACGACAGGGGTGACTGAAGCTTTCTTT	CAWSTTTGVTEAFF
-	TRBV5-1	-	13	TRBJ2-1	TGCGCCAGCAGCTTGAGAGAGAACAATGAGCAGTTCTTC	CASSLRENNEQFF
-	TRBV5-8	-	14	TRBJ2-1	TGTGCCAGCAGCTTGGACGGTAGTTACAATGAGCAGTTCTTC	CASSLDGSYNEQFF
TRBD2	TRBV5-1	-	15	TRBJ2-1	TGCGCCAGCAGCTCTCGACTAGCGGGGTACAATGAGCAGTTCTTC	CASSSRLAGYNEQFF
TRBD2	TRBV2	-	17	TRBJ2-2	TGTGCCAGCAGTGAGGGACTAGCGGGAGAGTCTCACGGGGAGCTGTTTTTT	CASSEGLAGESHGELFF
TRBD1	TRBV5-6	-	15	TRBJ2-1	TGTGCCAGCAGCTCTAGACAGGGGGCGGGCGATGAGCAGTTCTTC	CASSSRQGAGDEQFF
-	TRBV25-1	-	11	TRBJ1-4	TGTGCCAGCAGGTCCTATGAAAAACTGTTTTTT	CASRSYEKLFF
-	TRBV14	few	13	TRBJ1-1	TGTGCCAGCAGCCAAGAACAGAACACTGAAGCTTTCTTT	CASSQEQNTEAFF
TRBD1	TRBV5-1	-	14	TRBJ1-2	TGCGCCAGCAGCTTGACAGGGGCTAACTATGGCTACACCTTC	CASSLTGANYGYTF
TRBD2	TRBV7-8	-	16	TRBJ2-2	TGTACCAGCAGCTTAGGGACTAGCGGACTCACCGGGGAGCTGTTTTTT	CTSSLGTSGLTGELFF
-	TRBV5-1	few	15	TRBJ2-1	TGCGCCAGCAGCTTGGCCCTAACAGGTTACAATGAGCAGTTCTTC	CASSLALTGYNEQFF
-	TRBV28	few	13	TRBJ2-5	TGTGCCAGCAGCCGGGCGGGGGCAGAGACCCAGTACTTC	CASSRAGAETQYF
TRBD1	TRBV5-1	-	13	TRBJ1-5	TGCGCCAGCAGCCTACAGGGGGCTCAGCCCCAGCATTTT	CASSLQGAQPQHF
TRBD1	TRBV10-3	-	13	TRBJ2-5	TGTGCCATCAGTGGTCAGGGGGTAGAGACCCAGTACTTC	CAISGQGVETQYF
TRBD1	TRBV28	-	13	TRBJ2-7	TGTGCCAGTGGACAGGGGGCCTTTGGCGAGCAGTACTTC	CASGQGAFGEQYF
TRBD1	TRBV2	-	13	TRBJ1-2	TGTGCCAGCAGTGAAGAGACAGGGTATGGCTACACCTTC	CASSEETGYGYTF
-	TRBV11-2	-	17	TRBJ2-1	TGTGCCAGCACCCTAGTCGGGTCGTTCAGCTCCTACAATGAGCAGTTCTTC	CASTLVGSFSSYNEQFF
-	TRBV10-3	-	13	TRBJ2-5	TGTGCCATCAGCCTCGGAGATGGCGAGACCCAGTACTTC	CAISLGDGETQYF
-	TRBV30	-	12	TRBJ1-1	TGTGCCTGGAGGTACATGAACACTGAAGCTTTCTTT	CAWRYMNTEAFF
-	TRBV10-3	few	13	TRBJ2-3	TGTGCCATCAGCATCTATAGCACAGATACGCAGTATTTT	CAISIYSTDTQYF
-	TRBV29-1	-	11	TRBJ1-1	TGCAGCGCGGACAGGAACACTGAAGCTTTCTTT	CSADRNTEAFF
-	TRBV7-9	-	13	TRBJ1-1	TGTGCCAGCAGCTTAGGGACAGAGGTTGAAGCTTTCTTT	CASSLGTEVEAFF
-	TRBV7-3	few	14	TRBJ2-5	TGTGCCAGCAGCCCAACTCCCGGTTTGGAGACCCAGTACTTC	CASSPTPGLETQYF
-	TRBV28	few	13	TRBJ2-7	TGTGCCAGCATCTCAGGCCTCTCCTACGAGCAGTACTTC	CASISGLSYEQYF
-	TRBV5-6	-	16	TRBJ1-5	TGTGCCAGCAGCCAGGGGCCTCTGAGGAACAATCAGCCCCAGCATTTT	CASSQGPLRNNQPQHF
-	TRBV4-1	few	14	TRBJ2-7	TGCGCCAGCAGCCAAGTTGGAAGGGGCTACGAGCAGTACTTC	CASSQVGRGYEQYF
TRBD2	TRBV5-1	few	14	TRBJ2-1	TGCGCCAGCAGTGGCGGGAGCCCCTACAATGAGCAGTTCTTC	CASSGGSPYNEQFF
-	TRBV5-6	few	11	TRBJ2-1	TGTGCCAGCAGCTCATACAATGAGCAGTTCTTC	CASSSYNEQFF
-	TRBV30	few	13	TRBJ1-1	TGTGCCTGGACTACTCAGGGCGGCACTGAAGCTTTCTTT	CAWTTQGGTEAFF
-	TRBV9	-	13	TRBJ2-7	TGTGCCAGCAGTAGACAGGATACCTACGAGCAGTACTTC	CASSRQDTYEQYF
-	TRBV6-5	few	15	TRBJ1-2	TGTGCCAGCAGTTACGGCGGCAGCGCTAACTATGGCTACACCTTC	CASSYGGSANYGYTF
TRBD1	TRBV5-1	-	13	TRBJ2-1	TGCGCCAGCAGGACAGGGGCCGGCAATGAGCAGTTCTTC	CASRTGAGNEQFF
-	TRBV5-6	once	15	TRBJ2-1	TGTGCCAGCAGCACCGGACAGAGCTCCTACAATGAGCAGTTCTTC	CASSTGQSSYNEQFF
TRBD1	TRBV28	-	14	TRBJ2-7	TGTGCCAGCAGTTTAGGACAGGGGACCTACGAGCAGTACTTC	CASSLGQGTYEQYF
TRBD2	TRBV11-2	few	16	TRBJ2-5	TGTGCCAGCAGTTTTACTAGCGGGAGGGCCATAGAGACCCAGTACTTC	CASSFTSGRAIETQYF
-	TRBV29-1	-	13	TRBJ2-7	TGCAGCGTTGAAGATTACAGGGCGGACGAGCAGTACTTC	CSVEDYRADEQYF
TRBD2	TRBV7-9	few	16	TRBJ2-3	TGTGCCAGCAGCCATACTAGCGGGAGGGGCGTTGATACGCAGTATTTT	CASSHTSGRGVDTQYF